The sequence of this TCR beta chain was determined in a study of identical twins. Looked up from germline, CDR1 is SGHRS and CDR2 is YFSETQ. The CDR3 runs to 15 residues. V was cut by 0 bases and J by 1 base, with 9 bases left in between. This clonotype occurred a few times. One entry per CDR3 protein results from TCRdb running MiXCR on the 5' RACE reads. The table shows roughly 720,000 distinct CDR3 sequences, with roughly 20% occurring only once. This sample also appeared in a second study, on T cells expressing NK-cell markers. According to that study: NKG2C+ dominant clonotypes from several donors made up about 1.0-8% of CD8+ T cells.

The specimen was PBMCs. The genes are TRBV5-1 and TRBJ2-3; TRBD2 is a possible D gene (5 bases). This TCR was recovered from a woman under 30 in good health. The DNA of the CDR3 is TGCGCCAGCAGCTTGGGAGGGTACGGCACAGATACGCAGTATTTT. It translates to CASSLGGYGTDTQYF.